The 16 T cell receptor beta chains below were found in one sample sequenced in a study of blood T cells in healthy people across ages. Sample-barcoded 5' priming and a J-beta primer mix drove a second PCR of 7 to 11 cycles. TCRdb fed the 5' RACE reads into MiXCR, producing one record per CDR3 protein. The sample gives 1.5 million to 2 million distinct CDR3 sequences, about two fifths of which show up once; approximately 22% is in the top ten. Sequencing was carried out using blood. Receptor source: a human donor in good health.

The CDR3 is CSAFRDNQPQHF. CDR3 in DNA: TGCAGTGCGTTCCGAGACAATCAGCCCCAGCATTTT. The chain employs TRBV20-1 and TRBJ1-5; D is unresolved. The V end lost 6 bases, the J end lost 3 bases, and 9 bases lay between the germline ends. Germline values: CDR1 DFQATT, CDR2 SNEGSKA (reference sequence). The CDR3 spans 12 residues.

The chain combines TRBV2 with TRBJ2-1; no clear D gene. The ends were cut back, 4 bases at V and 0 bases at J, with 10 bases in the middle. CDR3 length: 15 amino acids. In germline, CDR1 is SNHLY, CDR2 FYNNEI. CDR3 sequence: CASSGQQSSYNEQFF. CDR3 nucleotides: TGTGCCAGCAGTGGGCAACAGAGCTCCTACAATGAGCAGTTCTTC.

As regards this clonotype: Being one base from a much bigger clone, this may be a read error. The chain is built from TRBV29-1 and TRBJ2-4; tentative D call: TRBD2 (5 bases). Matching the DNA end better, TRBJ2-7 makes the J call doubtful. The CDR3 length is 13 residues. Per germline, CDR1 SQVTM and CDR2 ANQGSEA. The CDR3: CSVGTHDDYEQYF. DNA for the CDR3: TGCAGCGTTGGGACTCATGATGATTACGAGCAGTACTTC.

The rearrangement links TRBV9 to TRBJ2-4; D remains ambiguous. This CDR3 comprises 11 residues. Trimming pared 4 bases from V and 13 bases from J, leaving 12 bases between. The germline gives CDR1 SGDLS, CDR2 YYNGEE. The CDR3 protein is CASSTYNEQYF. In nucleotides, the CDR3 is TGTGCCAGCAGCACCTACAATGAGCAGTACTTC. Full variable domain (remainder filled in from reference TRBV9 and TRBJ2-4): DSGVTQTPKHLITATGQRVTLRCSPRSGDLSVYWYQQSLDQGLQFLIQYYNGEERAKGNILERFSAQQFPDLHSELNLSSLELGDSALYFCASSTYNEQYFGAGTRLSVL.

V is TRBV5-6 and J is TRBJ2-3; D gene ambiguous. V was clipped by 1 base and J by 2 bases, with 11 bases between them. Germline-derived CDR1 and CDR2 are SGHDT and YYEEEE. There are 15 residues in the CDR3. CDR3 sequence reads: CASSLPGPLTDTQYF. The DNA of the CDR3 is TGTGCCAGCAGCTTGCCCGGACCACTCACAGATACGCAGTATTTT.

The V gene is TRBV29-1, the J gene TRBJ2-7; D is undetermined. The CDR3 loop spans 13 amino acids. In germline, CDR1 is SQVTM, CDR2 ANQGSEA. V lost 3 bases to trimming and J lost 3 bases, with 12 bases between them. CDR3 loop: CSVDYPGGYEQYF. The DNA of the CDR3 is TGCAGCGTTGACTATCCTGGTGGCTACGAGCAGTACTTC.

This chain connects TRBV4-3 to TRBJ1-2, with D possibly matching TRBD1 (6 bases). This CDR3 has 16 amino acids. Trimming pared 3 bases from V and 8 bases from J, leaving 22 bases between. Germline CDR1 reads LGHNA; CDR2 reads YSLEER. The CDR3 spells CASSHIPTSQGQGYTF. DNA of the CDR3: TGCGCCAGCAGCCACATACCAACTAGTCAGGGGCAAGGCTACACCTTC.

In its sample, this clonotype was seen a few times. J is TRBJ1-1 and V is TRBV7-9; D ambiguous. Germline V gene sequence: CDR1 SEHNR, CDR2 FQNEAQ (reference sequence). Between the trimmed V and J ends, which lost 5 bases and 0 bases, there was a span of 13 bases. This CDR3 is built from 15 residues. In nucleotides, the CDR3 is TGTGCCAGCAGCCCCTGGAAGGATCTGAACACTGAAGCTTTCTTT. Amino acid sequence: CASSPWKDLNTEAFF.

This clonotype was seen a handful of times. This chain connects TRBV7-3 to TRBJ2-1, with 9 bases lining up with TRBD2. The V and J ends lost 5 bases and 6 bases, in that order; junction bases with no gene match: 11. Germline V gives CDR1 SGHTA, CDR2 FQGTGA. The CDR3 has 16 residues. CDR3 protein: CASSPPVAGGPNEQFF. In DNA form, the CDR3 reads TGTGCCAGCAGCCCCCCTGTGGCGGGGGGGCCCAATGAGCAGTTCTTC.

The V call is TRBV2, the J call TRBJ2-4; D is unclear. Looked up from germline, CDR1 is SNHLY and CDR2 is FYNNEI. The CDR3 is made up of 16 amino acids. V was shortened by 6 bases and J by 0 bases, with 15 bases between the two germline ends. CDR3 sequence reads: CASSLDKLLAKNIQYF. CDR3 nucleotides: TGTGCCAGCAGCCTCGACAAACTACTAGCCAAAAACATTCAGTACTTC.

The chain couples TRBV28 to TRBJ2-7; D not resolved. The V end was cut by 2 bases, the J end by 6 bases, with 14 bases between. CDR1 is MDHEN and CDR2 is SYDVKM in the germline V gene. CDR3 length equals 14 residues. CDR3 amino acids: CASSLIDKPGEQYF. The CDR3 DNA sequence: TGTGCCAGCAGTTTAATTGACAAACCGGGCGAGCAGTACTTC.

This clonotype was seen ten or more times. The genes are TRBV6-1 and TRBJ2-7, with 7 nucleotides matching TRBD2. V lost 7 bases to trimming and J lost 9 bases; unmatched junction nucleotides: 6. Germline V lookup: CDR1 MNHNS, CDR2 SASEGT. There are 11 residues in the CDR3. DNA of the CDR3: TGTGCCAGCACGGGGGAGGGCTGGCAGTACTTC. It translates to CASTGEGWQYF.

This clonotype was observed a few times. The chain joins TRBV20-1 to TRBJ2-2, with a weak D call TRBD2 (6 bases). CDR1 DFQATT and CDR2 SNEGSKA come from the germline V gene (reference sequence). Trimming stripped 5 bases from V and 1 base from J, with 11 bases between. The CDR3 is made up of 14 amino acids. The CDR3 reads CSASSGVNTGELFF. The CDR3 nucleotides read TGCAGTGCTTCCTCGGGGGTGAACACCGGGGAGCTGTTTTTT.

This clonotype has just a few counts. The chain couples TRBV7-8 to TRBJ1-4; weak D call: TRBD1 (5 bases). The CDR3 sequence is 15 residues long. Trimming removed 4 bases at V and 3 bases at J, with 12 bases between. CDR1 and CDR2 (germline): SGHVS, FQNEAQ. As DNA, the CDR3 is TGTGCCAGCAGCTCCCGTCAGGGCGCTAATGAAAAACTGTTTTTT. Its protein is CASSSRQGANEKLFF.

This clonotype was detected a few times. J is TRBJ1-2 and V is TRBV4-3, with 7 bases aligning to TRBD1. V gave up 3 bases and J gave up 4 bases; unmatched junction bases: 8. Germline V lookup: CDR1 LGHNA, CDR2 YSLEER. The CDR3 is made up of 15 amino acids. CDR3 residues: CASSHTLRDSYGYTF. CDR3 bases: TGCGCCAGCAGCCACACGCTTCGGGACAGCTATGGCTACACCTTC.

The J gene is TRBJ2-3, the V gene TRBV7-6; maybe TRBD1 (6 bases). Trimming left V 3 bases short and J 0 bases short, with 16 bases between. The germline gives CDR1 SGHVS, CDR2 FNYEAQ. The CDR3 length is 17 residues. CDR3 coding DNA: TGTGCCAGCAGCTTTCTCGGGTGGGGGCCTAGCACAGATACGCAGTATTTT. Translating it yields CASSFLGWGPSTDTQYF.